This entry lists 14 T cell receptor beta chains sequenced from one sample in a study of cytomegalovirus exposure and HLA in healthy donors (dated 2017 in TCRdb). Libraries came from the immunoSEQ multiplex PCR assay. For the multiplex PCR, a mixture combining 60 forward primers for TCR Vbeta segments and 13 reverse primers for TCR Jbeta segments was used. Entries here come from immuneACCESS through TCRdb and include only in-frame sequences with V and J called. Some clones fail to appear in such tables; in the studies checked, an unresolved V gene covers under half of the shortfall, and the cause of the remainder is unknown. Across this sample there are around 100,000 clones, with more than 70% seen only once. The ten top clones hold approximately 4.8% of the sample. The material sequenced was PBMCs. These receptors came from a male donor in good health and CMV-seropositive.

The chain couples TRBV30 to TRBJ1-4; D not resolved. The germline V gene has CDR1 GTSNPN and CDR2 SVGIG (reference sequence). Trimming left V 0 bases short and J 5 bases short, with 13 bases between. The CDR3 has 15 amino acids. CDR3 sequence: CAWSVLAAGNEKLFF. In nucleotides, the CDR3 is TGTGCCTGGAGTGTACTGGCGGCCGGGAATGAAAAACTGTTTTTT.

This sequence joins TRBV6-5 and TRBJ1-5, with D perhaps matching TRBD1 (5 bases). This CDR3 comprises 14 residues. Deletions cut 6 bases from V and 0 bases from J, with 9 bases between. Germline CDR1 reads MNHEY; CDR2 reads SVGAGI. The CDR3 sequence: CASRGGYSNQPQHF. The CDR3 bases are TGTGCCAGCAGGGGGGGTTATAGCAATCAGCCCCAGCATTTT.

V is TRBV19 and J is TRBJ2-1; possible D gene TRBD1, 6 bases. This CDR3 has 18 residues. CDR1 LNHDA and CDR2 SQIVND come from the germline V gene (reference sequence). V was shortened by 4 bases and J by 4 bases, with 23 bases between the two germline ends. The CDR3 region has the DNA TGTGCCAGTAGTAGTATTCCCTTTGGATCACAGGGTTACAATGAGCAGTTCTTC. Translating it yields CASSSIPFGSQGYNEQFF.

The V call is TRBV7-2, the J call TRBJ2-5; 10 bases agree with TRBD2. The junction had 11 bases not matched to a gene; V was cut back by 4 bases and J by 6 bases. The germline gives CDR1 SGHTA, CDR2 FQGNSA. The CDR3 is 16 residues long. This CDR3 reads CASSSSLSGRRQTQYF. DNA of the CDR3: TGTGCCAGCAGCTCGTCCCTTAGCGGGAGGCGACAGACCCAGTACTTC.

There are a few counts of this clone. This sequence joins TRBV29-1 and TRBJ2-3, with D possibly TRBD2 on 5 matching bases. The germline V and J ends were trimmed by 4 bases and 5 bases, with 13 bases remaining between them. The CDR3 spans 13 residues. Germline values: CDR1 SQVTM, CDR2 ANQGSEA. The CDR3 protein is CSVVILAGDTQYF. CDR3 coding DNA: TGCAGCGTTGTAATCCTAGCAGGAGATACGCAGTATTTT.

The rearrangement uses TRBV9 and TRBJ2-7; TRBD2 might be the D (6 bases). V was clipped by 3 bases and J by 6 bases, with 16 bases between them. This CDR3 has 14 amino acids. Looked up from germline, CDR1 is SGDLS and CDR2 is YYNGEE. DNA for the CDR3: TGTGCCAGCAGCGCGACCCCTCTGGAGGGCGAGCAGTACTTC. Protein product: CASSATPLEGEQYF.

Here the CDR3 reads CAWIPAGTEAFF. For the CDR3, the DNA is TGTGCCTGGATTCCCGCGGGCACTGAAGCTTTCTTT. The chain employs TRBV30 and TRBJ1-1; D remains ambiguous. Trimming pared 4 bases from V and 4 bases from J, leaving 10 bases between. The CDR3 consists of 12 residues. Germline-derived CDR1 and CDR2 are GTSNPN and SVGIG (reference sequence).

The chain links TRBV6-6 to TRBJ2-3, with D perhaps TRBD2 (5 bases). The CDR3 is 15 residues long. Trimming took off 6 bases at V and 0 bases at J, with 13 bases between the two ends. Germline V gene sequence: CDR1 MNHNY, CDR2 SVGAGI (reference sequence). CDR3 DNA sequence: TGTGCCAGCAGCATTGGCAGCGGAAGCACAGATACGCAGTATTTT. This translates into CASSIGSGSTDTQYF.

The rearrangement joins TRBV2 to TRBJ2-3, with 8 bases that match TRBD2. The junction had 7 bases not matched to a gene; V was cut back by 6 bases and J by 5 bases. The CDR3 sequence is 14 residues long. In germline, CDR1 is SNHLY, CDR2 FYNNEI. The CDR3 loop reads CASSGGGIQDTQYF. The CDR3 nucleotides read TGTGCCAGCAGCGGGGGGGGGATTCAAGATACGCAGTATTTT.

This rearrangement joins TRBV30 to TRBJ2-7, with TRBD1 identical over 10 bases. V dropped 5 bases and J dropped 1; count of bases not matched to a gene: 8. The CDR3 consists of 15 residues. Germline V gene data show CDR1 as GTSNPN and CDR2 as SVGIG (reference sequence). For the CDR3, the DNA is TGTGCCTGGGATAGGGGACAGGGGAGTTCCTACGAGCAGTACTTC. Translation gives CAWDRGQGSSYEQYF.

The chain links TRBV6-1 to TRBJ2-2, with 10 bases fitting TRBD1. The germline V gene encodes CDR1 MNHNS and CDR2 SASEGT. V lost 7 bases to trimming and J lost 3 bases; unmatched junction nucleotides: 2. The CDR3 length is 14 residues. The CDR3 loop is CASNGQGDTGELFF. In DNA form, the CDR3 reads TGTGCCAGCAATGGACAGGGGGACACCGGGGAGCTGTTTTTT.

This clone was found a few times. This sequence joins TRBV6-6 and TRBJ1-4; 9 nucleotides line up with TRBD1. Germline V lookup: CDR1 MNHNY, CDR2 SVGAGI (reference sequence). This CDR3 has 16 residues. J gave up 7 bases and V 6 bases, and 12 bases lay outside the gene matches. The CDR3 protein is CASSTGTGSLGEKLFF. CDR3 nucleotide sequence: TGTGCCAGCAGCACCGGGACAGGGTCTTTGGGTGAAAAACTGTTTTTT.

This clone occurred a few times. The chain employs TRBV27 and TRBJ2-2; TRBD2 agrees at 11 bases. The CDR3 sequence is 14 residues long. The J segment lost 7 bases and the V segment lost 3 bases, leaving 1 base of the junction unmatched. The germline CDR1 and CDR2 sequences are MNHEY and SMNVEV (reference sequence). DNA of the CDR3: TGTGCCAGCAGTTTTGGGACTAGCGGCGGGGAGCTGTTTTTT. The encoded protein is CASSFGTSGGELFF.

The rearrangement joins TRBV2 to TRBJ2-7; 7 nucleotides agree with TRBD2. V was clipped by 4 bases and J by 2 bases; unmatched bases: 5. Germline V gives CDR1 SNHLY, CDR2 FYNNEI. This CDR3 region has 14 residues. The CDR3 loop reads CASSARLAAYEQYF. For the CDR3, the DNA is TGTGCCAGCAGTGCGAGACTAGCCGCCTACGAGCAGTACTTC.